These 9 T cell receptor beta chains originate from one sample sequenced in a study of OX40 agonist ivuxolimab in advanced cancers. The library was made by the immunoSEQ multiplex PCR assay. What TCRdb holds here is the immuneACCESS table cut down to in-frame rearrangements. Part of the clones is not present; checked against another copy, under half of the missing clones reflect an unresolved V gene, and the others are unexplained. The sample table contains tens of thousands of clones; only one count was recorded for around 87% of them. The ten largest make up 35% of the sample. Sequencing used CD4+ or CD8+ T cells sorted from blood, obtained in a trial of the OX40 agonist ivuxolimab. Every receptor here comes from an adult with an advanced solid tumor such as melanoma, head and neck, liver or kidney cancer.

The V call is TRBV6-1, the J call TRBJ1-2, with D unresolved. The CDR3 length is 10 residues. Trimming cost V 7 bases and J 4 bases, with 4 bases left between them. CDR1 and CDR2 from the germline V gene are MNHNS and SASEGT. The CDR3 loop reads CASNSYGYTF. The CDR3 DNA reads as TGTGCCAGCAATTCCTATGGCTACACCTTC.

The chain is built from TRBV2 and TRBJ1-5; perhaps TRBD1 as D (6 bases). The ends were cut back, 6 bases at V and 4 bases at J, with 10 bases in the middle. The V gene's germline CDR1 is SNHLY and CDR2 FYNNEI. The CDR3 spans 13 residues. DNA of the CDR3: TGTGCCAGCAGCCAGGGGAGGAATCAGCCCCAGCATTTT. Translated: CASSQGRNQPQHF.

The genes are TRBV19 and TRBJ2-1, with 7 bases lining up with TRBD2. V trimming: 9 bases; J trimming: 8 bases; junction bases outside the gene matches: 7. This CDR3 has 12 residues. Germline V gives CDR1 LNHDA, CDR2 SQIVND (reference sequence). CDR3 amino acids: CARLSRGDEQFF. CDR3 bases: TGTGCCAGACTTTCACGGGGGGATGAGCAGTTCTTC.

The rearrangement links TRBV9 to TRBJ2-3; D perhaps matches TRBD1 (6 bases). The CDR3 runs to 12 residues. CDR1 and CDR2 from the germline V gene are SGDLS and YYNGEE. The CDR3 DNA reads as TGTTGGGAGAGGGGGATCACAGATACGCAGTATTTT. Translated: CWERGITDTQYF.

This clone was seen only once. The chain links TRBV6-1 to TRBJ2-3, with a weak D call TRBD2 (6 bases). V was cut by 6 bases and J by 6 bases, with 19 bases left in between. The germline V gene has CDR1 MNHNS and CDR2 SASEGT. The CDR3 totals 15 residues. The CDR3 nucleotides are TGTGCCAGCAGCCGCTCCTACGTAGGAGGGGATACGCAGTATTTT. Its translation is CASSRSYVGGDTQYF.

This chain joins TRBV9 and TRBJ2-2, with a weak D call TRBD2 (5 bases). CDR3 length: 14 amino acids. V was shortened by 4 bases and J by 7 bases, with 14 bases between the two germline ends. Germline V CDR1 and CDR2: SGDLS, YYNGEE. The CDR3 spells CASSIGMGYGELFF. In DNA, the CDR3 is TGTGCCAGCAGCATCGGGATGGGCTACGGGGAGCTGTTTTTT.

The chain recombines TRBV5-5 with TRBJ1-2; 10 bases are a match to TRBD1. In germline, CDR1 is SGHKS, CDR2 YYEKEE (reference sequence). J gave up 4 bases and V 4 bases, and 16 bases lay outside the gene matches. This CDR3 is 18 amino acids long. The CDR3 region has the DNA TGTGCCAGCAGCCCATCCTGGCGGACAGGGGGTCTGTTCTATGGCTACACCTTC. As protein: CASSPSWRTGGLFYGYTF.

This clone has a single count. The V and J genes are TRBV2 and TRBJ1-2; possibly TRBD1 for D (6 bases). V lost 7 bases and J 3 bases, leaving 18 bases between the germline ends. Germline V gives CDR1 SNHLY, CDR2 FYNNEI. CDR3 length: 15 amino acids. In DNA form, the CDR3 reads TGTGCCAGCAAACCCGGGACAATCCACGACTATGGCTACACCTTC. Translated: CASKPGTIHDYGYTF.

The chain has TRBV25-1 and TRBJ2-1; 7 nucleotides align to TRBD1. This CDR3 region has 16 residues. V lost 1 base and J lost 4; bases outside the gene matches: 7. Germline V gives CDR1 MGHDK, CDR2 SYGVNS. The CDR3 sequence: CASSELDRDVYNEQFF. As DNA, the CDR3 is TGTGCCAGCAGTGAATTAGACAGGGATGTATACAATGAGCAGTTCTTC.